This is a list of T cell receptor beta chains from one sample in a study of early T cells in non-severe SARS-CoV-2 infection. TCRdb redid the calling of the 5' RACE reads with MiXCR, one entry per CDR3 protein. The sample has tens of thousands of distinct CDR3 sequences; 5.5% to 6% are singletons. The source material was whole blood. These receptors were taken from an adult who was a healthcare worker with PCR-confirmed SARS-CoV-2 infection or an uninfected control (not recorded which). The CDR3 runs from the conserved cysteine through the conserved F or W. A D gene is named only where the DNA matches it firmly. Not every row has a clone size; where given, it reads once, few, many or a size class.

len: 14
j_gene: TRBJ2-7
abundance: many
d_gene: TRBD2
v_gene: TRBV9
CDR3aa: CASSSSGKSYEQYF
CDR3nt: TGTGCCAGCAGTTCTAGCGGGAAAAGCTACGAGCAGTACTTC

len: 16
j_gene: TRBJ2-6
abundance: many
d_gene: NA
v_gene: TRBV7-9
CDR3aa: CASSSRESSGANVLTF
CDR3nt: TGTGCCAGCAGCTCCAGAGAATCCTCTGGGGCCAACGTCCTGACTTTC

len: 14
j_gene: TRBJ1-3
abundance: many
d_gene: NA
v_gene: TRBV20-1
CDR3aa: CSAVTGRHGNTIYF
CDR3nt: TGCAGTGCTGTCACAGGGAGACACGGAAACACCATATATTTT

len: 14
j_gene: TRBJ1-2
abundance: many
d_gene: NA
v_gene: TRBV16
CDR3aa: CASSPTATDYGYTF
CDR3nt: TGTGCCAGCAGCCCCACGGCCACGGATTATGGCTACACCTTC

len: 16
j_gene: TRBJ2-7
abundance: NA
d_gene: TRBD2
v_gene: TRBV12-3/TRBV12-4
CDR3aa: CASSPRGGGGAHEQYF
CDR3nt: TGTGCCAGCAGTCCCAGGGGAGGCGGGGGGGCTCACGAGCAGTACTTC

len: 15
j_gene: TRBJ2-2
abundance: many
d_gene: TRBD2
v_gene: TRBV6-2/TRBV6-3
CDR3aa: CASRSGGVNTGELFF
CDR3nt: TGTGCCAGCAGGAGCGGGGGGGTGAACACCGGGGAGCTGTTTTTT

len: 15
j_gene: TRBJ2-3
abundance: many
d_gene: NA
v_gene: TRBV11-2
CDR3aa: CASSLDGAAVDTQYF
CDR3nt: TGTGCCAGCAGCTTGGACGGGGCGGCTGTAGATACGCAGTATTTT

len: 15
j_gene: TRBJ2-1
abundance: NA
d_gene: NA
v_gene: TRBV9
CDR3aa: CASSVGAQSSTEQFF
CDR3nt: TGTGCCAGCAGCGTTGGGGCTCAAAGTTCTACTGAGCAGTTCTTC

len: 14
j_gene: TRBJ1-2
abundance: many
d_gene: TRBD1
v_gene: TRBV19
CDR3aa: CAARAARQGFGYTF
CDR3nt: TGTGCCGCGCGGGCTGCGAGACAGGGCTTTGGCTACACCTTC

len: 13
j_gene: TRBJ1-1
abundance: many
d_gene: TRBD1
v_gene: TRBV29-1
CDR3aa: CSVQTGSKTEAFF
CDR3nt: TGCAGCGTCCAGACAGGGTCTAAGACTGAAGCTTTCTTT

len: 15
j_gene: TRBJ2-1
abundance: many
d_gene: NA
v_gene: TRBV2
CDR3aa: CASSEGGSSYNEQFF
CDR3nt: TGTGCCAGCAGTGAGGGCGGAAGCTCCTACAATGAGCAGTTCTTC

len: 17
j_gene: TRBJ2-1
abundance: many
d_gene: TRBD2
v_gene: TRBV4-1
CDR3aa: CASSRMTSGSGLNEQFF
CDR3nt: TGCGCCAGCAGCCGCATGACTAGCGGGAGCGGCCTTAATGAGCAGTTCTTC

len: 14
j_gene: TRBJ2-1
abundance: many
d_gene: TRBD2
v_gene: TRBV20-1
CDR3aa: CSAQAGGGYNEQFF
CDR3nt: TGCAGTGCTCAAGCGGGGGGAGGGTACAATGAGCAGTTCTTC

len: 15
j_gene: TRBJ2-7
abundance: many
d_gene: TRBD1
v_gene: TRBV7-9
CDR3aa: CASSHTGTGQYEQYF
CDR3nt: TGTGCCAGCAGCCATACCGGGACAGGGCAATACGAGCAGTACTTC

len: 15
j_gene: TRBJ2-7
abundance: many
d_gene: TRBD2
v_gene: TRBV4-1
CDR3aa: CASSQDPSGGQEQYF
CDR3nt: TGCGCCAGCAGCCAAGATCCTAGCGGGGGCCAAGAGCAGTACTTC

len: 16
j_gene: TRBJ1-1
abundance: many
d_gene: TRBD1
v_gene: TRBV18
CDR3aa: CASSPRTGKYTVRTIF
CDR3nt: TGTGCCAGCTCACCCAGGACAGGGAAATACACTGTAAGGACGATCTTT